This T cell receptor (beta chain) was recovered during a study of blood T cell repertoires in COVID-19. Study information: Samples of COVID-19 (acute and convalescent) were obtained from the United States, Italy and Spain. In each case, the material was cDNA or gDNA derived from T cells, B-cell-depleted T cells, or PBMCs.

Enrolled during active infection, Seattle patients were then followed longitudinally. This clone has a handful of counts. Per the authors' pipeline: Amplification from reference gene primers served as the basis for estimated nucleated cell counts. TCRdb's copy holds only in-frame clones and misses some; the assay was immunoSEQ multiplex PCR. Clone size and V and J calls were adopted from that table, with D and trimming inferred from the DNA. The repertoire holds approximately 270,000 clones, with approximately 86% as singletons. Germline V gives CDR1 SGHTA, CDR2 FQGNSA. V lost 1 base, J lost 12 bases, and 9 bases stayed unmatched. The CDR3 runs 14 residues.

The chain carries TRBV7-2 and TRBJ1-2; 9 bases agree with TRBD1. Material for sequencing was peripheral blood. This TCR derives from a human donor with COVID-19, enrolled during active disease. The donor label of this sample is uncertain. CDR3 nucleotide sequence: TGTGCCAGCAGCTTAGAGGGACAGGGCCGGTCCAACACCTTC. As protein: CASSLEGQGRSNTF.